This T cell receptor (beta chain) appears in the sequencing data of a study of tumor-infiltrating lymphocytes in primary liver carcinoma. Regarding the study as a whole: A significantly higher top-250-clone fraction was found in tumors than in blood (p = 0.039). Lower overlap was observed for tumor-adjacent and tumor-blood pairs relative to tumor region pairs.

From 500 to 600 ng of total RNA, TCR beta-specific cDNA was reverse-transcribed using a constant-region primer. Three-round nested multiplex PCR performed with slightly modified ARM-PCR produced the TCR beta libraries. The first two PCR rounds used TRBV1-TRBV30 primers with a Cbeta primer, around 10 cycles each. TCRdb recomputed calls from the multiplex PCR reads with MiXCR, one row per CDR3 protein. The table shows roughly 40,000 distinct CDR3 sequences, with roughly 77% occurring only once. In germline, CDR1 is SQVTM, CDR2 ANQGSEA. This CDR3 has 12 amino acids. The ends lost 3 bases at V and 4 bases at J; junction bases unmatched: 0. Co-extraction yielded RNA and DNA from about 20-30 mg of unsorted bulk tissue. Worth noting for this clonotype: Antigen: not known.

The clonotype comes from a young woman with primary liver carcinoma and hepatitis B virus infection. Sample: tumor-adjacent normal liver tissue. The genes are TRBV29-1 and TRBJ1-1; 9 positions match TRBD1. The DNA for the CDR3 is TGCAGCGTTGAGACAGGGGGCACTGAAGCTTTCTTT. This codes for CSVETGGTEAFF.